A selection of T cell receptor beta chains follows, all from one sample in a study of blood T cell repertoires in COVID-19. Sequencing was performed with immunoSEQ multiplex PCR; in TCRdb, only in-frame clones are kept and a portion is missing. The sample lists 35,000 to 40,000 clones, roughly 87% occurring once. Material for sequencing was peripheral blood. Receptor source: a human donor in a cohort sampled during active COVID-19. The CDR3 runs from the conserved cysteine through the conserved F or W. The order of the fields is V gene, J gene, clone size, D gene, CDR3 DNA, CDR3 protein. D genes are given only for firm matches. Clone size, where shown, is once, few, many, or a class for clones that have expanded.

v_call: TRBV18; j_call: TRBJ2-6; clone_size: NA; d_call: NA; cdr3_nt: TGTGCCAGCTCACTAAAACAGGGTTACCCTGGGGCCAACGTCCTGACTTTC; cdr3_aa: CASSLKQGYPGANVLTF
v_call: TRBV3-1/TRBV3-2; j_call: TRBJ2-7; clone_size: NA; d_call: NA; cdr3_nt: TGTGCCAGCAGCCTTAAGGGGGCCTACGAGCAGTACTTC; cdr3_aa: CASSLKGAYEQYF
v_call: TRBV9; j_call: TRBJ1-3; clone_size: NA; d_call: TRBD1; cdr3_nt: TGTGCCAGCAGCGTAAGGGACAGGGTGTCTGGAAACACCATATATTTT; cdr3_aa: CASSVRDRVSGNTIYF
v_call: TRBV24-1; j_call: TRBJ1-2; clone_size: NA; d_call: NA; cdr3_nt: TGTGCCACCAGCGCCGACAATCAGGGGTTCAGCGGCTACACCTTC; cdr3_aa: CATSADNQGFSGYTF
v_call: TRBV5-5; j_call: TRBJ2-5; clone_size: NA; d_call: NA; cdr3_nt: TGTGCCAGCAGCGCAGGGGGGCAAGAGACCCAGTACTTC; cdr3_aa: CASSAGGQETQYF
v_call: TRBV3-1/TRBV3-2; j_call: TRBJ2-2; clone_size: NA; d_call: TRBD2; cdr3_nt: TGTGCCAGCTCACGAGCGGGGGAGAACACCGGGGAGCTGTTTTTT; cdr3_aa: CASSRAGENTGELFF
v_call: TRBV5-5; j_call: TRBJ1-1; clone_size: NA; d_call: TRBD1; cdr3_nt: TGTGCCAGCAGGCGGACAGGGGGCGAGACGGTCACTGAAGCTTTCTTT; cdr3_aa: CASRRTGGETVTEAFF
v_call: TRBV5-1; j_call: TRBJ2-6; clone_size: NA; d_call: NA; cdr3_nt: TGCGCCAGCAGCGTGGATGGGGCTAGGGCCAACGTCCTGACTTTC; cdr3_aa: CASSVDGARANVLTF
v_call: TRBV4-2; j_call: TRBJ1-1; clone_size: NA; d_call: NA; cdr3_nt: TGTGCCAGCAGCCAAGGATCGGAGGCGGAAGCTTTCTTT; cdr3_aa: CASSQGSEAEAFF
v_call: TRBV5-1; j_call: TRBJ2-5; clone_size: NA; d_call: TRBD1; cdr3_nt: TGCGCCAGCAGCCGGACAGGGCGGGAGACCCAGTACTTC; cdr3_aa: CASSRTGRETQYF
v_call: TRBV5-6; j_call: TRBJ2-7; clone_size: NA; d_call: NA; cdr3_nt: TGTGCCAGCAGCTTGGCCCGGAGGAGGGGGGGACGCCACTACGAGCAGTACTTC; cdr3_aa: CASSLARRRGGRHYEQYF
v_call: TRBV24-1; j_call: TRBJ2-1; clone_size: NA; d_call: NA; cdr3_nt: TGTGCCACCAGTGGGTCGGACAGAACGAGCTCCTACAATGAGCAGTTCTTC; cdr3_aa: CATSGSDRTSSYNEQFF
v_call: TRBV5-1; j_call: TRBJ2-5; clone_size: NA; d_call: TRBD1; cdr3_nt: TGCGCCAGCAGCTTGGATAGTAGGACAGGGACTCTGAAGACCCAGTACTTC; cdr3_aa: CASSLDSRTGTLKTQYF
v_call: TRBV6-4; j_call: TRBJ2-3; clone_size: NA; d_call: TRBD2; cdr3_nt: TGTGCCAGCAGTGTACAAGCGGGGTCTGGAACAGATACGCAGTATTTT; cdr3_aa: CASSVQAGSGTDTQYF
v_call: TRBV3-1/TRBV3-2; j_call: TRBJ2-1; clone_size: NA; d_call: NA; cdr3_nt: TGTGCCAGCAGCCAAAGGGCTAGCCTCTACAATGAGCAGTTCTTC; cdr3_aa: CASSQRASLYNEQFF
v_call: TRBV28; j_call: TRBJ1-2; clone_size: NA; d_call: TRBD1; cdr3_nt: TGTGCCAGCAGCCCAGGACAGGGGGGCTACACCTTC; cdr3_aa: CASSPGQGGYTF
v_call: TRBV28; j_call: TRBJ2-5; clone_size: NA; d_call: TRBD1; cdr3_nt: TGTGCCAGCAGTTTACAGGACAGGGGGCCAGAGACCCAGTACTTC; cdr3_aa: CASSLQDRGPETQYF
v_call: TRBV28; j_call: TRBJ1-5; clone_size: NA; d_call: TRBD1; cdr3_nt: TGTGCCAGCAGTCCACCGGGACAGGGGGGTCAGCCCCAGCATTTT; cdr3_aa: CASSPPGQGGQPQHF
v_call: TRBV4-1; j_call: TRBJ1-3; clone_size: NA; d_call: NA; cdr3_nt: TGCGCCAGCAGCCGGACAGTGGCCTCTGGAAACACCATATATTTT; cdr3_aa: CASSRTVASGNTIYF
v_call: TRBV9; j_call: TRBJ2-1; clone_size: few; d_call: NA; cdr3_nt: TGTGCCAGCAGCGTATGGGGGCCGAACAATGAGCAGTTCTTC; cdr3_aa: CASSVWGPNNEQFF
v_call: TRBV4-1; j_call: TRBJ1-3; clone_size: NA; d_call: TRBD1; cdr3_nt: TGCGCCAGCAGTCGGACAGGGGACGACACCATATATTTT; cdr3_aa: CASSRTGDDTIYF
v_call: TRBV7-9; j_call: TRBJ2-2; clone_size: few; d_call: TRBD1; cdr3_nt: TGTGCCAGCAGCTTAAAGAGACAGGGGGCTCAATTCAGGACCGGGGAGCTGTTTTTT; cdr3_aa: CASSLKRQGAQFRTGELFF
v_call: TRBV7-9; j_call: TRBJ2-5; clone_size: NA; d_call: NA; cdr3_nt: TGTGCCAGCAGCCCAAAGGGGGTTCTCCGGGAGACCCAGTACTTC; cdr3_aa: CASSPKGVLRETQYF